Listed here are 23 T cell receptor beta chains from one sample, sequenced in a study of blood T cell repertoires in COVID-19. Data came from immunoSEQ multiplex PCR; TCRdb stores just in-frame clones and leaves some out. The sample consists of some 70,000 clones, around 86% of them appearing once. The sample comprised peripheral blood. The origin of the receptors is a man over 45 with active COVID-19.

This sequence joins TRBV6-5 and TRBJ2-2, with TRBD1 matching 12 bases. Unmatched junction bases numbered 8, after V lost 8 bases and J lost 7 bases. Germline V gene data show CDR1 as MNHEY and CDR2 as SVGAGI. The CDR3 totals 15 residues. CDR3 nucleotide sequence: TGTGCCAGCGACCGGGACAGGGGGCGGAGCGGGGAGCTGTTTTTT. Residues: CASDRDRGRSGELFF.

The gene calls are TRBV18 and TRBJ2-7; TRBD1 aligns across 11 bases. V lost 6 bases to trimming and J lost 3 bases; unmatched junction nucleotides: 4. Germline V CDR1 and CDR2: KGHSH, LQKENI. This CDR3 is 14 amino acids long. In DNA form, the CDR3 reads TGTGCCAGCTCCCGGGGGACAGGGGGCTACGAGCAGTACTTC. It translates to CASSRGTGGYEQYF.

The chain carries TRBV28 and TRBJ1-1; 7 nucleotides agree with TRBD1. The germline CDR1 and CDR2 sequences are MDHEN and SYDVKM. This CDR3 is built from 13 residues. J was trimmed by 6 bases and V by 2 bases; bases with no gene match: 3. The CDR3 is CASSLQGQAEAFF. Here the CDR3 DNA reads TGTGCCAGCAGTTTACAAGGACAGGCTGAAGCTTTCTTT.

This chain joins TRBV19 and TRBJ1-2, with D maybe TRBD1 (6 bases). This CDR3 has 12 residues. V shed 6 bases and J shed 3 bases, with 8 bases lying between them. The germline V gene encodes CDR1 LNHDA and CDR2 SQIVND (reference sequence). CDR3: CASRPGDYGYTF. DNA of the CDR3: TGTGCCAGTAGGCCAGGGGACTATGGCTACACCTTC.

The DNA of the CDR3 is TGCGCCAGCAGTCCTTCCCACAGGGAACCCGGGGAGCTGTTTTTT. It yields the protein CASSPSHREPGELFF. The chain employs TRBV5-1 and TRBJ2-2, with D maybe TRBD1 (6 bases). This CDR3 has 15 residues. Germline V gene data show CDR1 as SGHRS and CDR2 as YFSETQ. Trimming left V 5 bases short and J 6 bases short, with 17 bases between.

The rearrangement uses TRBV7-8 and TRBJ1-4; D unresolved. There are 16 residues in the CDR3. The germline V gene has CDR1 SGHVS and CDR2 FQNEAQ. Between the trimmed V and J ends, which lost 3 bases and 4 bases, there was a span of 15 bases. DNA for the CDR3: TGTGCCAGCAGCTTCCCCGTGGGCTCCCTTAATGAAAAACTGTTTTTT. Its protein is CASSFPVGSLNEKLFF.

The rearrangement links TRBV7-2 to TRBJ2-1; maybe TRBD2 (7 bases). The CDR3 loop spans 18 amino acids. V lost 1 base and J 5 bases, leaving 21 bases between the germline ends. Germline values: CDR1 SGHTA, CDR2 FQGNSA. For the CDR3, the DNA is TGTGCCAGCAGCTTAGTGGGTAATCTGGGGGGGCGTAACAATGAGCAGTTCTTC. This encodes CASSLVGNLGGRNNEQFF.

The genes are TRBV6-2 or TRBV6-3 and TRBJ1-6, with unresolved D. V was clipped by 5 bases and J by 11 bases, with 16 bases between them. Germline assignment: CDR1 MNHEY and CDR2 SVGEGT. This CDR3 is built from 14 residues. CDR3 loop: CASSPTDRVTPLHF. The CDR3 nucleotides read TGTGCCAGCAGTCCCACTGACCGGGTGACACCCCTCCACTTT.

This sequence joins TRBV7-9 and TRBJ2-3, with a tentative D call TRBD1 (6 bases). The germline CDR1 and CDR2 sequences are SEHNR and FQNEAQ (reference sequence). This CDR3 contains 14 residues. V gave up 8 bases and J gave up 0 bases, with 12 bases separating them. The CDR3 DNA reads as TGTGCCAGCCTTGGACAGCTTAGCACAGATACGCAGTATTTT. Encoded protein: CASLGQLSTDTQYF.

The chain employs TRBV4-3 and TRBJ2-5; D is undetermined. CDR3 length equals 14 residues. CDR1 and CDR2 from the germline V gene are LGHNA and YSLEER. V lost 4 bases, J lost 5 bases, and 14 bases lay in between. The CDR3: CASSPRVSLETQYF. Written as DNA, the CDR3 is TGCGCCAGCAGCCCCCGGGTTAGCTTGGAGACCCAGTACTTC.

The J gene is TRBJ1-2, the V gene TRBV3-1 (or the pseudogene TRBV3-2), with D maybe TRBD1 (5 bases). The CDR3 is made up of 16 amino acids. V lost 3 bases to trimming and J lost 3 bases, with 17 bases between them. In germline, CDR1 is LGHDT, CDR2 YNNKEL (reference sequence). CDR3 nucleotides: TGTGCCAGCAGCCAGAGACAGCTCTCAGTCGACTATGGCTACACCTTC. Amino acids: CASSQRQLSVDYGYTF.

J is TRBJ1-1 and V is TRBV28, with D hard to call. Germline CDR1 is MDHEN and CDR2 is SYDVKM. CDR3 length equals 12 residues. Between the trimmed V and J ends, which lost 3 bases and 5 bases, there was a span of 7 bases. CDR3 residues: CASSLPGTEAFF. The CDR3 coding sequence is TGTGCCAGCAGTTTGCCGGGGACTGAAGCTTTCTTT.

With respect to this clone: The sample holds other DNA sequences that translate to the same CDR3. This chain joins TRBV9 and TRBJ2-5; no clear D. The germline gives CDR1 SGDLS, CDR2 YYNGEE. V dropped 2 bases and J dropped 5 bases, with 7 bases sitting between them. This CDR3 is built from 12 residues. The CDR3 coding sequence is TGTGCCAGCAGCGTCGCCGGGGAGACCCAGTACTTC. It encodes CASSVAGETQYF.

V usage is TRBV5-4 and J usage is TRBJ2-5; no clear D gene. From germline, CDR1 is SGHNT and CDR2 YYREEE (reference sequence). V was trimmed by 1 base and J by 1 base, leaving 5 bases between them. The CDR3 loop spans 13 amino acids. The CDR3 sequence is CASSLTVQETQYF. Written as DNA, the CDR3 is TGTGCCAGCAGCTTGACAGTCCAAGAGACCCAGTACTTC.

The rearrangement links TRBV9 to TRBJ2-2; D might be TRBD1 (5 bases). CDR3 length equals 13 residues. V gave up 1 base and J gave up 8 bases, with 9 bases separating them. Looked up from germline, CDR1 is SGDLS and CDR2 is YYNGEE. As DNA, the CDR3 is TGTGCCAGCAGCGTAAGGGGAATGGGGGAGCTGTTTTTT. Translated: CASSVRGMGELFF.

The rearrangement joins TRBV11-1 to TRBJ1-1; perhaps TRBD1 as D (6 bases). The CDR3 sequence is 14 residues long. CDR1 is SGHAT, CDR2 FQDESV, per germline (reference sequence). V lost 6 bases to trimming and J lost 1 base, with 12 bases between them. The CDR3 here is CASRRGGPNTEAFF. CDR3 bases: TGTGCCAGCAGACGGGGGGGGCCGAACACTGAAGCTTTCTTT.

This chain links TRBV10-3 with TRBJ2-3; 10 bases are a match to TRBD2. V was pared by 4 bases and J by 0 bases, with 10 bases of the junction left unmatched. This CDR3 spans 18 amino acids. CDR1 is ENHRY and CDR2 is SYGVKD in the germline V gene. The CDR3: CAISASVGLAASTDTQYF. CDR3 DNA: TGTGCCATCAGTGCCTCTGTAGGACTAGCGGCCAGCACAGATACGCAGTATTTT.

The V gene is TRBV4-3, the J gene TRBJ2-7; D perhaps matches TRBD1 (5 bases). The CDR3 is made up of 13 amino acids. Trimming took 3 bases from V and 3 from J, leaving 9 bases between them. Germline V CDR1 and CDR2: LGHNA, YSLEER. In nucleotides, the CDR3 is TGCGCCAGCAGCCAGGGGCAGAACTACGAGCAGTACTTC. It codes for CASSQGQNYEQYF.

The CDR3 bases are TGTGCCAGCTCACCACCGGTAGGGGGTAAAAACATTCAGTACTTC. The encoded protein is CASSPPVGGKNIQYF. The chain combines TRBV18 with TRBJ2-4; tentatively, D is TRBD1 (6 bases). Germline V gene data show CDR1 as KGHSH and CDR2 as LQKENI. V lost 0 bases and J lost 4, with 10 bases in between. This CDR3 contains 15 residues.

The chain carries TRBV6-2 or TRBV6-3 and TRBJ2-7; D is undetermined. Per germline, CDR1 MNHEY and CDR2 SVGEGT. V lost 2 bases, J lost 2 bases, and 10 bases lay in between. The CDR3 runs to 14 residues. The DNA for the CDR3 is TGTGCCAGCAGTTACCTCGCAGGAACCTACGAGCAGTACTTC. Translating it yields CASSYLAGTYEQYF.

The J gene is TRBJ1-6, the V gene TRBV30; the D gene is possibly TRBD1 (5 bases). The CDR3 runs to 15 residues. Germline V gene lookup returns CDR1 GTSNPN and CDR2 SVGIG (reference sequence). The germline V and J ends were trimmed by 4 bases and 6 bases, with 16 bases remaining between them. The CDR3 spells CAWTVGVGVNSPLHF. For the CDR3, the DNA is TGTGCCTGGACTGTAGGGGTAGGGGTTAATTCACCCCTCCACTTT.

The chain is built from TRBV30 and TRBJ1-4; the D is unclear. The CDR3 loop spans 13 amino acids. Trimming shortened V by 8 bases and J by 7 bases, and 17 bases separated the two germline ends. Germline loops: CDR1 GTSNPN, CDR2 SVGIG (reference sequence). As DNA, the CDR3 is TGTGCCCGAGGCGCTTCTGAGAGTGAAAAACTGTTTTTT. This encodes CARGASESEKLFF.

DNA for the CDR3: TGCAGCCCCGGTCTAGCGGGTAGCACAGATACGCAGTATTTT. It codes for CSPGLAGSTDTQYF. The rearrangement uses TRBV29-1 and TRBJ2-3, with 8 bases lining up with TRBD2. Germline V gene data show CDR1 as SQVTM and CDR2 as ANQGSEA. V lost 8 bases to trimming and J lost 0 bases; unmatched junction nucleotides: 7. CDR3 length: 14 residues.